The entry that follows covers one T cell receptor beta chain sequence. The antigen is unknown. This sample is part of a study of early stage breast cancer tumors. This table comes from immunoSEQ multiplex PCR, and its TCRdb copy is limited to in-frame clones, with some not included. This repertoire shows roughly 21,000 clones, about 78% found once; its top ten account for roughly a quarter. Broader study findings: Blood repertoires resembled normal breast more than tumor.

CDR1 is SGHRS, CDR2 YFSETQ, per germline. The length of the CDR3 is 13 residues. V shed 5 bases, J shed 4 bases, and the junction held 5 bases outside the gene matches. The TCR was taken from a person between 55 and 69 years old with breast cancer. Input material: blood. V usage is TRBV5-1 and J usage is TRBJ1-1; TRBD1 matches at 7 bases. The DNA for the CDR3 is TGCGCCAGCAGGACAGGGTGGACCACTGAAGCTTTCTTT. Amino acids: CASRTGWTTEAFF. The full variable domain, its missing parts supplied by reference TRBV5-1 and TRBJ1-1, is KAGVTQTPRYLIKTRGQQVTLSCSPISGHRSVSWYQQTPGQGLQFLFEYFSETQRNKGNFPGRFSGRQFSNSRSEMNVSTLELGDSALYLCASRTGWTTEAFFGQGTRLTVV.